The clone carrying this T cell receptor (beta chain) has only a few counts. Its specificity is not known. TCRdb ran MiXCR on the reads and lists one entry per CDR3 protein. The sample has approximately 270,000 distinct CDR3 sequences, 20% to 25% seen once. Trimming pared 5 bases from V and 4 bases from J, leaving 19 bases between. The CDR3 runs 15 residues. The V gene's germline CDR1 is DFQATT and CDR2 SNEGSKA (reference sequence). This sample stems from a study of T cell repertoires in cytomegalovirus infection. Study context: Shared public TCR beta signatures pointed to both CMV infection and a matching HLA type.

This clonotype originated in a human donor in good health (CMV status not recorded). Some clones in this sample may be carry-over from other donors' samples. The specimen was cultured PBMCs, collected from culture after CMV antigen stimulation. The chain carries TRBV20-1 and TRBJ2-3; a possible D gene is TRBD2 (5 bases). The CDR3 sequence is CSALRKPEGPDTQYF. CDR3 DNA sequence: TGCAGTGCTCTCCGAAAGCCAGAGGGTCCAGATACGCAGTATTTT.